In this sample, the clone carrying this TCR beta chain turned up many times. Its matching antigen is unknown. This sample is part of a study of response to subunit inactivated influenza vaccine. With 6 bases clipped from V and 7 bases from J, the junction kept 11 bases outside the gene matches. Germline V gene data show CDR1 as MDHEN and CDR2 as SYDVKM. CDR3 length: 14 amino acids. In TCRdb, the RT-PCR reads were re-called with MiXCR into one record per CDR3 protein. The sample carries approximately 530,000 distinct CDR3 sequences, around 8% recorded once. General study results and limits: That few new T cells are recruited by each seasonal influenza vaccination was the authors' suggestion.

This receptor was taken from a man aged 45 to 70 who received an inactivated influenza vaccine. The sample consisted of PBMCs from blood, taken less than 30 months after vaccination. The V and J genes are TRBV28 and TRBJ2-7; 8 bases agree with TRBD2. The CDR3 region is CASSPSGGRGEQYF. CDR3 DNA: TGTGCCAGCAGCCCCAGCGGGGGTAGAGGGGAGCAGTACTTC.